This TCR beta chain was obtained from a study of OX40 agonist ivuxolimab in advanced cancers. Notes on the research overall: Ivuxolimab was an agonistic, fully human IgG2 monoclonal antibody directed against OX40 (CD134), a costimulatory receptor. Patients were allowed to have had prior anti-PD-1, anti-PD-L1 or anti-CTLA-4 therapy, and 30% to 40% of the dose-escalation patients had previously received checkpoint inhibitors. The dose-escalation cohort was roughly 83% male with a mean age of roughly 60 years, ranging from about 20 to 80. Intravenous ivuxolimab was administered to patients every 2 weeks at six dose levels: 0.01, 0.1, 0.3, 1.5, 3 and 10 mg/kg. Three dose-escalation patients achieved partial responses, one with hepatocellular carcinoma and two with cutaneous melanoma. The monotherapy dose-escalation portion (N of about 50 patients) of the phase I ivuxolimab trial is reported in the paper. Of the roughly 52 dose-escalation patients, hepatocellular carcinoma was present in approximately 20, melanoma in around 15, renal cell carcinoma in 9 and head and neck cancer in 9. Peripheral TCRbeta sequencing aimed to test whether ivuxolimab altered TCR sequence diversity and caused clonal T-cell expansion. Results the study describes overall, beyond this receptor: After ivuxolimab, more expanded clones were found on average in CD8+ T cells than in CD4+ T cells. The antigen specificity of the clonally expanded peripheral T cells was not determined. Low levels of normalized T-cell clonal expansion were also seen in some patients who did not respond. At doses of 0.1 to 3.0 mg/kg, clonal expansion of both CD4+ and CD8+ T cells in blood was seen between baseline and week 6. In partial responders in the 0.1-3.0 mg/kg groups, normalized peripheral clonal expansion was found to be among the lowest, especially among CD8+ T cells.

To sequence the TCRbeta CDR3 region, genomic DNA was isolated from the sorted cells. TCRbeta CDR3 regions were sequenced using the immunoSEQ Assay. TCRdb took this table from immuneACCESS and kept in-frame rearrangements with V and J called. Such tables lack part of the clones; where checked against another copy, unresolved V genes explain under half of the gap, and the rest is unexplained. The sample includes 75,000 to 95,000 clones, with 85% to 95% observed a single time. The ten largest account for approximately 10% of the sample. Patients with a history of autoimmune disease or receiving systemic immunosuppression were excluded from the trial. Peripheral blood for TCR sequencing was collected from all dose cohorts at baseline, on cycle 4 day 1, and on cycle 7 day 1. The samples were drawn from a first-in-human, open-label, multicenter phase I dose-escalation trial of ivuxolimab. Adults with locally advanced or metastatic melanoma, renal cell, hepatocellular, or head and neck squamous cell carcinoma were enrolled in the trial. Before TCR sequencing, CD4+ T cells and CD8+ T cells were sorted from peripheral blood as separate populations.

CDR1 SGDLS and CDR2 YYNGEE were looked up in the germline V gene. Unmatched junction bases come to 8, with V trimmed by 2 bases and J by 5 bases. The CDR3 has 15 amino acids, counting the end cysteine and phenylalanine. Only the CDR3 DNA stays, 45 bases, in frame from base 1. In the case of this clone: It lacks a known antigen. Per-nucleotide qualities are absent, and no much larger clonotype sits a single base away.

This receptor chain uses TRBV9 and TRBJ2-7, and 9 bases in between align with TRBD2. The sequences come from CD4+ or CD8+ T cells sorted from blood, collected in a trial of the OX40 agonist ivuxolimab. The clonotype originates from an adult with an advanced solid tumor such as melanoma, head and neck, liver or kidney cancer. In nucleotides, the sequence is TGTGCCAGCAGCGTGAGCGGGGGGCAGGGCCACGAGCAGTACTTC. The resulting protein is CASSVSGGQGHEQYF.